The following is a TCR beta chain sequence with its context. The template was total RNA from whole blood, with no T cell sorting. This sample was taken from a study of monozygotic twins with inflammatory bowel disease. Every sample had its cDNA made across eight separate reactions. Reanalyzing the 5' RACE reads, TCRdb keeps one entry per CDR3 protein, without DNA. This sample lists 150,000 to 200,000 distinct CDR3 sequences; its ten largest clones have 2.4%. The source material was blood. The TCR sequence derives from a human donor with ulcerative colitis or Crohn's disease, or a healthy co-twin of an affected twin (not recorded which).

CDR3 sequence: CAISDVGMETQYF. The chain links TRBV10-3 to TRBJ2-5. This CDR3 has 13 residues. The germline CDR1 and CDR2 sequences are ENHRY and SYGVKD.